This record concerns one T cell receptor beta chain sequence. This entry comes from a study of blood T cell repertoires in COVID-19. Study background: T cells, B-cell-depleted T cells, or PBMCs provided the cDNA or gDNA that served as material.

Between the trimmed V and J ends, which lost 1 base and 5 bases, there was a span of 15 bases. This CDR3 contains 15 residues. Germline values: CDR1 SGHKS, CDR2 YYEKEE (reference sequence). The table came from immunoSEQ multiplex PCR; TCRdb's copy has only in-frame clones and leaves some out. This sample has 250,000 to 350,000 clones; roughly 90% occur once, and the top ten carry 2% to 2.5%. Sequenced sample: peripheral blood. The genes are TRBV5-5 and TRBJ1-1; D is perhaps TRBD1 (6 bases). This clonotype was sampled from a woman between 50 and 59 years old who had recovered from COVID-19. The chain's CDR3 is CASSLSPGRGTEAFF. As DNA, the CDR3 is TGTGCCAGCAGCTTGTCCCCGGGGAGGGGGACTGAAGCTTTCTTT. The full variable domain, completed using reference TRBV5-5 and TRBJ1-1, is DAGVTQSPTHLIKTRGQQVTLRCSPISGHKSVSWYQQVLGQGPQFIFQYYEKEERGRGNFPDRFSARQFPNYSSELNVNALLLGDSALYLCASSLSPGRGTEAFFGQGTRLTVV.